These 8 T cell receptor beta chains share one sample of origin, sequenced in a study of T cell responses to AZD1222 COVID-19 vaccine. Sequenced by immunoSEQ multiplex PCR; TCRdb stores in-frame clones only, minus some. The sample contains 80,000 to 95,000 clones, 90% of which appear only once. The starting material was peripheral blood, obtained 28 days after the second AZD1222 dose. These receptors were obtained from an adult who received the AZD1222 COVID-19 vaccine.

CDR3 sequence reads: CASKGHNGYTF. The CDR3 DNA sequence: TGTGCCAGCAAGGGCCATAATGGCTACACCTTC. The chain employs TRBV7-3 and TRBJ1-2; D not resolved. Per germline, CDR1 SGHTA and CDR2 FQGTGA. This CDR3 has 11 amino acids. Deletions cut 7 bases from V and 6 bases from J, with 9 bases between.

This chain joins TRBV6-1 and TRBJ1-2, with TRBD1 matching 9 bases. Germline V gives CDR1 MNHNS, CDR2 SASEGT. CDR3 length: 14 amino acids. Trimming at V came to 3 bases and at J to 7 bases, leaving 6 bases not matched to a gene. DNA of the CDR3: TGTGCCAGCAGTGAGAACAGGGGGCATAGTGGCTACACCTTC. This gives the protein CASSENRGHSGYTF.

CDR3 bases: TGTGCCAGCAGCTTAGCCCAGAACGGAAACACCATATATTTT. This encodes CASSLAQNGNTIYF. The chain joins TRBV7-2 to TRBJ1-3; D is unresolved. The CDR3 has 14 amino acids. Trimming left V 0 bases short and J 4 bases short, with 7 bases between. The germline gives CDR1 SGHTA, CDR2 FQGNSA.

As DNA, the CDR3 is TGCGCCAGCAGATCTGACACTAGCACAGATACGCAGTATTTT. Translated, it gives CASRSDTSTDTQYF. The V and J genes are TRBV5-1 and TRBJ2-3; D unclear. CDR1 SGHRS and CDR2 YFSETQ come from the germline V gene. The CDR3 has 14 residues. Trimming left V 5 bases short and J 0 bases short, with 10 bases between.

The rearrangement uses TRBV3-1 (or the pseudogene TRBV3-2) and TRBJ2-2; 7 bases map to TRBD1. V lost 4 bases and J lost 3; bases outside the gene matches: 14. This CDR3 has 18 amino acids. Germline CDR1 and CDR2: LGHDT and YNNKEL (reference sequence). In DNA form, the CDR3 reads TGTGCCAGCAGCCCCATCCGGGACAGTGGGGTTCACACCGGGGAGCTGTTTTTT. Its translation: CASSPIRDSGVHTGELFF.

The chain employs TRBV2 and TRBJ2-1; TRBD2 matches at 9 bases. Germline lookup yields CDR1 SNHLY and CDR2 FYNNEI. The CDR3 has 15 residues. J lost 4 bases, V lost 6 bases, and 7 bases had no gene match. The CDR3 DNA is TGTGCCAGCAGCCAAAGCGGGGGGCCTTACAATGAGCAGTTCTTC. The encoded protein is CASSQSGGPYNEQFF.

This clone has a handful of counts. The chain joins TRBV6-5 to TRBJ2-7; D unclear. Trimming shortened V by 6 bases and J by 3 bases, and 18 bases separated the two germline ends. CDR3 length: 15 amino acids. The germline CDR1 and CDR2 sequences are MNHEY and SVGAGI. CDR3 residues: CASRLHRNGIYEQYF. The CDR3 DNA is TGTGCCAGCAGACTCCATCGGAATGGAATCTACGAGCAGTACTTC.

This chain uses TRBV19 with TRBJ2-3; D is unclear. The CDR3 consists of 14 residues. Germline loops: CDR1 LNHDA, CDR2 SQIVND (reference sequence). V was shortened by 5 bases and J by 3 bases, with 12 bases between the two germline ends. The CDR3 coding sequence is TGTGCCAGTAGTGGCCCTACGGGTACAGATACGCAGTATTTT. Its translation: CASSGPTGTDTQYF.